The source of this T cell receptor (beta chain) is a study of identical twins. Points from the study as a whole: Fewer insertions characterized abundant cord blood beta clonotypes, whereas memory repertoires showed none.

Template switching (which added a universal primer site) was used, and cDNA carried unique molecular identifiers. TCRdb re-called the 5' RACE reads with MiXCR, one entry per CDR3 protein. This table holds over 200,000 distinct CDR3 sequences, over 5% found once. This clonotype was recorded a few times. Its antigen is currently unknown. This sample also belongs to another study, concerning T cells expressing NK-cell markers.

Sample: CD8+ T cells sorted from blood. This clonotype was sampled from a woman under 30 in good health.

In nucleotides, the CDR3 is TGTGCCAGCAGCGTAGCCGAGACGCAGTATTTT. This encodes CASSVAETQYF. The chain is built from TRBV9 and TRBJ2-3; D gene uncertain. Trimming removed 0 bases at V and 9 bases at J, with 5 bases between. The CDR3 loop spans 11 amino acids. The germline CDR1 and CDR2 sequences are SGDLS and YYNGEE.